The text below deals with one TCR beta chain. The data were obtained in a study of radiotherapy plus CTLA-4 blockade in lung cancer. Using immunoSEQ multiplex PCR, the repertoire was profiled, and TCRdb retains in-frame clones only, with some absent. Altogether 75,000 or so clones are present, roughly three quarters being singletons, with the ten largest covering roughly 7%. This CDR3 spans 15 amino acids. Germline V gene lookup returns CDR1 SGHNT and CDR2 YYREEE (reference sequence). V trimming: 5 bases; J trimming: 1 base; junction bases outside the gene matches: 3. This TCR derives from a human donor with non-small cell lung cancer who had a complete response to radiotherapy plus ipilimumab. The chain joins TRBV5-4 to TRBJ2-6; 7 bases align to TRBD2. Sequencing was performed on peripheral blood, taken from a patient treated with radiotherapy plus ipilimumab. The CDR3 sequence: CASSPGGSGANVLTF. Here the CDR3 DNA reads TGTGCCAGCAGTCCCGGGGGGTCTGGGGCCAACGTCCTGACTTTC.